Sequencing of this T cell receptor beta chain was carried out in a study of kidney transplant recipient with SARS-CoV-2 infection. TCRdb re-called the reads with MiXCR, one entry per CDR3 protein. The sample comprises 200,000 to 300,000 distinct CDR3 sequences, around 30% of which are singletons, and nearly 7.5% rests with the top ten. J gave up 5 bases and V 3 bases, and 6 bases lay outside the gene matches. This CDR3 contains 15 residues. This clonotype has ten or more counts. Sequenced here: a blood sample, sampled at baseline and on approximately day 120 from a kidney transplant recipient. This TCR came from a male patient aged 25 to 39 who had COVID-19 and was a kidney transplant recipient. Some T cells may arise from the graft donor. The rearrangement joins TRBV12-3 or TRBV12-4 to TRBJ2-7; 11 bases fit TRBD1. The CDR3 loop reads CASSFGDRGSHEQYF. Here the CDR3 DNA reads TGTGCCAGCAGTTTCGGGGACAGGGGGTCCCACGAGCAGTACTTC.